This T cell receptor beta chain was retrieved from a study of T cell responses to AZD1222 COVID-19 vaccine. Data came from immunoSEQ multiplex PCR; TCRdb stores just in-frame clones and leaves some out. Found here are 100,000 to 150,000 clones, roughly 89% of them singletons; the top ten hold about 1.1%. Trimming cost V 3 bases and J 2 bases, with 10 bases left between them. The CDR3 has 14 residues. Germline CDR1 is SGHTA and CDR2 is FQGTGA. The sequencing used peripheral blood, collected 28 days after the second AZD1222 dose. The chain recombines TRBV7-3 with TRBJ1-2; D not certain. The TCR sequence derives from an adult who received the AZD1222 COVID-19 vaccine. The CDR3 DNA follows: TGTGCCAGCAGCTTGGAAAGAGCCAACTATGGCTACACCTTC. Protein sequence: CASSLERANYGYTF.